A single sample gave rise to the 30 T cell receptor beta chains below, sequenced in a study of metastatic and nonmetastatic thyroid tumors. The entire patient cohort was treatment-naive prior to thyroid surgery. TCRdb re-called the PCR reads with MiXCR. In the table there are some 34,000 clones, 20% to 25% of which are singletons. Sample: blood. The receptors here all came from a female donor with papillary thyroid cancer or a benign thyroid nodule (not recorded which). Some clones in this sample may be carry-over from other donors' samples.

This clone was counted at least ten times. V gene TRBV9 combines with J gene TRBJ2-3, with 7 bases identical to TRBD2. The CDR3 extends over 16 amino acids. CDR1 and CDR2 (germline): SGDLS, YYNGEE. V lost 3 bases to trimming and J lost 2 bases; unmatched junction nucleotides: 9. CDR3 in DNA: TGTGCCAGCAGCGCAAGTTCCGGGGGGTACACAGATACGCAGTATTTT. Translation gives CASSASSGGYTDTQYF.

This clone is medium-sized in the sample. The rearrangement uses TRBV7-2 and TRBJ2-1, with 8 nucleotides matching TRBD2. CDR3 length: 14 residues. Germline V gene lookup returns CDR1 SGHTA and CDR2 FQGNSA. V lost 0 bases and J lost 7; bases outside the gene matches: 2. The CDR3 sequence: CASSLAAGANEQFF. The CDR3 coding sequence is TGTGCCAGCAGCTTAGCAGCGGGAGCGAATGAGCAGTTCTTC.

V and J are TRBV30 and TRBJ1-6; a weak D match, TRBD1 (6 bases). CDR3 length equals 15 residues. With 5 bases removed from V and 5 bases from J, the gap between germline ends came to 16 bases. The germline V gene has CDR1 GTSNPN and CDR2 SVGIG (reference sequence). The CDR3 DNA is TGTGCCTGGGCCGCGGGGGGCACCAATAATTCACCCCTCCACTTT. Amino acids: CAWAAGGTNNSPLHF.

At least ten counts were recorded for this clone. The CDR3 DNA reads TGCAGCGTTGAGACTAGCGCTTCCTACGAGCAGTACTTC. This translates into CSVETSASYEQYF. This chain joins TRBV29-1 and TRBJ2-7; 8 nucleotides agree with TRBD2. Germline CDR1 reads SQVTM; CDR2 reads ANQGSEA. The CDR3 covers 13 residues. The trim removed 3 bases at V and 1 base at J, leaving 2 bases unmatched.

This clone was observed at least ten times. The chain has TRBV5-1 and TRBJ1-1; maybe TRBD1 (6 bases). Per germline, CDR1 SGHRS and CDR2 YFSETQ. The CDR3 has 14 residues. Deletions cut 5 bases from V and 4 bases from J, with 15 bases between. The DNA for the CDR3 is TGCGCCAGCAGACGACCAGGGGAGGCCACTGAAGCTTTCTTT. Amino acid sequence: CASRRPGEATEAFF. The full variable domain, in which reference TRBV5-1 and TRBJ1-1 provide the parts outside the CDR3, is KAGVTQTPRYLIKTRGQQVTLSCSPISGHRSVSWYQQTPGQGLQFLFEYFSETQRNKGNFPGRFSGRQFSNSRSEMNVSTLELGDSALYLCASRRPGEATEAFFGQGTRLTVV.

This clone turned up a few times. The gene calls are TRBV24-1 and TRBJ2-1, with TRBD2 matching over 12 bases. CDR1 is KGHDR and CDR2 is SFDVKD in the germline V gene. The junction had 7 bases not matched to a gene; V was cut back by 4 bases and J by 4 bases. This CDR3 is built from 17 residues. CDR3 amino acids: CATSDNLAGGRYNEQFF. Written as DNA, the CDR3 is TGTGCCACCAGTGACAACCTAGCGGGAGGGAGATACAATGAGCAGTTCTTC.

The V call is TRBV20-1, the J call TRBJ2-7, with 7 bases matching TRBD1. The V and J ends lost 5 bases and 5 bases, in that order; junction bases with no gene match: 3. From germline, CDR1 is DFQATT and CDR2 SNEGSKA (reference sequence). This CDR3 comprises 11 residues. Here the CDR3 reads CSAGQVHEQYF. The CDR3 DNA reads as TGCAGTGCTGGACAGGTTCACGAGCAGTACTTC.

The chain combines TRBV20-1 with TRBJ2-4, with TRBD1 matching 7 bases. Germline loops: CDR1 DFQATT, CDR2 SNEGSKA (reference sequence). CDR3 size: 15 residues. Unmatched junction bases numbered 14, after V lost 4 bases and J lost 8 bases. Here the CDR3 reads CSATTIRAGGYIQYF. CDR3 nucleotide sequence: TGCAGTGCTACCACTATCCGGGCAGGGGGTTACATTCAGTACTTC.

Many counts were recorded for this clone. Other DNA sequences of this sample code for an identical CDR3. V gene TRBV11-3 combines with J gene TRBJ2-5; D call uncertain. The germline CDR1 and CDR2 sequences are SGHNT and YENEEA. The V and J ends lost 6 bases and 5 bases respectively, with 16 bases between them. This CDR3 has 14 residues. DNA of the CDR3: TGTGCCAGCAGTTCTCCAGGTGGGCAGGAGACCCAGTACTTC. It encodes CASSSPGGQETQYF.

At least ten counts were recorded for this clone. CDR3 loop: CSVGEDSNTQYF. In nucleotides, the CDR3 is TGCAGCGTGGGAGAGGACAGTAATACGCAGTATTTT. The V call is TRBV29-1, the J call TRBJ2-3, with TRBD1 as a possible D gene (6 bases). Trimming cost V 6 bases and J 7 bases, with 14 bases left between them. The CDR3 contains 12 residues. Germline V gives CDR1 SQVTM, CDR2 ANQGSEA.

The chain recombines TRBV9 with TRBJ2-3; maybe TRBD1 (5 bases). The CDR3 is made up of 14 amino acids. Germline lookup yields CDR1 SGDLS and CDR2 YYNGEE. V lost 2 bases to trimming and J lost 2 bases, with 9 bases between them. As DNA, the CDR3 is TGTGCCAGCAGCGTCAGGGCCCACACAGATACGCAGTATTTT. Protein product: CASSVRAHTDTQYF.

The chain uses TRBV7-3 and TRBJ2-3, with D unresolved. This CDR3 has 14 amino acids. The germline V gene has CDR1 SGHTA and CDR2 FQGTGA. Trimming removed 5 bases from V and 6 bases from J, with 15 bases in between. The CDR3 nucleotides are TGTGCCAGCAGCGATCTAGGCTTTGGGGATACGCAGTATTTT. Protein sequence: CASSDLGFGDTQYF.

This clone appeared many times. The V gene is TRBV20-1, the J gene TRBJ2-2; D is possibly TRBD2 (5 bases). This CDR3 region has 14 residues. The germline V gene has CDR1 DFQATT and CDR2 SNEGSKA (reference sequence). V was clipped by 3 bases and J by 0 bases, with 8 bases between them. CDR3 in DNA: TGCAGTGCTAGCTCCGGGACGAACACCGGGGAGCTGTTTTTT. Translating gives CSASSGTNTGELFF.

This clone was recorded at least ten times. This chain joins TRBV20-1 and TRBJ2-1; TRBD2 matches at 15 bases. CDR3 size: 16 residues. Unmatched junction bases numbered 10, after V lost 6 bases and J lost 7 bases. Germline CDR1 DFQATT, CDR2 SNEGSKA (reference sequence). CDR3 amino acids: CSARTSGRALRNEQFF. CDR3 bases: TGCAGTGCCCGGACTAGCGGGAGGGCCCTGAGGAATGAGCAGTTCTTC.

This clone was counted ten times or more. This chain uses TRBV5-6 with TRBJ1-1; TRBD1 aligns across 7 bases. V was clipped by 2 bases and J by 7 bases; unmatched bases: 5. The CDR3 is 13 amino acids. CDR1 and CDR2 from the germline V gene are SGHDT and YYEEEE. CDR3 amino acids: CASSFVGQVEAFF. The CDR3 coding sequence is TGTGCCAGCAGCTTTGTTGGACAGGTTGAAGCTTTCTTT.

The chain is built from TRBV28 and TRBJ2-3, with D perhaps TRBD2 (6 bases). This CDR3 region has 14 residues. The ends were cut back, 3 bases at V and 3 bases at J, with 10 bases in the middle. Per the germline V gene, CDR1 is MDHEN and CDR2 is SYDVKM. For the CDR3, the DNA is TGTGCCAGCAGTTTTTTAAGCGGGACAGATACGCAGTATTTT. Protein sequence: CASSFLSGTDTQYF.

V and J are TRBV7-3 and TRBJ1-2; tentatively, D is TRBD1 (5 bases). Germline values: CDR1 SGHTA, CDR2 FQGTGA. V shed 1 base and J shed 6 bases, with 9 bases lying between them. This CDR3 is 13 amino acids long. DNA for the CDR3: TGTGCCAGCAGCTTAAGTGGCAGGGATGGCTACACCTTC. Translating gives CASSLSGRDGYTF.

At least ten counts were recorded for this clone. CDR3 coding DNA: TGTGCCAGCAGCGTAGAGGATAAGGTTAGATACACCGGGGAGCTGTTTTTT. Translation gives CASSVEDKVRYTGELFF. The chain couples TRBV9 to TRBJ2-2; D not resolved. The CDR3 totals 17 residues. The V and J ends lost 0 bases and 3 bases respectively, with 15 bases between them. CDR1 and CDR2 (germline): SGDLS, YYNGEE.

This clone occurred a few times. The chain combines TRBV24-1 with TRBJ1-1; D uncertain. Trimming cost V 12 bases and J 5 bases, with 18 bases left between them. CDR1 is KGHDR, CDR2 SFDVKD, per germline. The CDR3 spans 13 residues. The CDR3 DNA reads TGTGCCGCCCGATCAGGACGGGGAACTGAAGCTTTCTTT. It translates to CAARSGRGTEAFF.

This clone occurred many times. Other DNA sequences in the sample encode the same CDR3. The V gene is TRBV20-1, the J gene TRBJ2-1, with TRBD2 matching 7 bases. The CDR3 loop spans 14 amino acids. The V gene end was trimmed by 5 bases and the J gene end by 3 bases; junction bases not matched to a gene: 7. Germline assignment: CDR1 DFQATT and CDR2 SNEGSKA (reference sequence). The CDR3 region has the DNA TGCAGTGCTGCAACTAGCGTCGACTACAATGAGCAGTTCTTC. Protein product: CSAATSVDYNEQFF.

This clone was found many times. Other DNA variants within this sample encode the same CDR3. V gene TRBV10-2 combines with J gene TRBJ2-7; D tentatively fits TRBD1 or TRBD2 (6 bases each). The germline V gene encodes CDR1 WSHSY and CDR2 SAAADI. The CDR3 totals 12 residues. The V and J ends lost 8 bases and 5 bases respectively, with 13 bases between them. The CDR3 loop is CASSIGGNEQYF. For the CDR3, the DNA is TGCGCCAGCTCCATCGGGGGCAACGAGCAGTACTTC.

This clone was found once. The chain carries TRBV5-1 and TRBJ2-6, with D perhaps given as TRBD1 or TRBD2 (5 bases each). The CDR3 loop spans 15 amino acids. V lost 3 bases, J lost 5 bases, and 12 bases lay in between. Germline loops: CDR1 SGHRS, CDR2 YFSETQ. Written as DNA, the CDR3 is TGCGCCAGCAGCTGGGACGGCGGCTGGGCCAACGTCCTGACTTTC. This translates into CASSWDGGWANVLTF.

This clone showed up many times. The chain combines TRBV19 with TRBJ2-1; 7 bases fit TRBD2. CDR3 length: 15 amino acids. Germline CDR1 and CDR2: LNHDA and SQIVND (reference sequence). The J segment lost 0 bases and the V segment lost 5 bases, leaving 4 bases of the junction unmatched. This CDR3 reads CASSSGGSSYNEQFF. Written as DNA, the CDR3 is TGTGCCAGTAGTTCTGGCGGGAGCTCCTACAATGAGCAGTTCTTC.

In its sample, this clone was seen many times. CDR3 bases: TGCAGTGCTAGAGATACAGGGGGTTCGGAGACCCAGTACTTC. Protein sequence: CSARDTGGSETQYF. The V and J genes are TRBV20-1 and TRBJ2-5, with 8 bases matching TRBD1. Germline CDR1 and CDR2: DFQATT and SNEGSKA (reference sequence). J gave up 5 bases and V 0 bases, and 5 bases lay outside the gene matches. The CDR3 consists of 14 residues.

The rearrangement links TRBV6-1 to TRBJ1-2; D possibly corresponds to TRBD1 (6 bases). Germline loops: CDR1 MNHNS, CDR2 SASEGT. This CDR3 spans 11 amino acids. V was shortened by 7 bases and J by 6 bases, with 9 bases between the two germline ends. For the CDR3, the DNA is TGTGCCAGCATAGGGGGGGATGGCTACACCTTC. Residues: CASIGGDGYTF.

This chain uses TRBV28 with TRBJ1-3; D is unclear. Germline V gene data show CDR1 as MDHEN and CDR2 as SYDVKM. This CDR3 is 15 amino acids long. The V end was cut by 6 bases, the J end by 0 bases, with 12 bases between. CDR3 region: CASSRSGASGNTIYF. The CDR3 DNA reads as TGTGCCAGCAGCCGATCCGGAGCCTCTGGAAACACCATATATTTT.

The CDR3 here is CASSLEGRGIEAFF. The DNA of the CDR3 is TGCGCCAGCAGCTTGGAAGGCAGGGGTATTGAAGCTTTCTTT. The chain combines TRBV5-1 with TRBJ1-1; TRBD1 is a possible D gene (6 bases). The CDR3 consists of 14 residues. In germline, CDR1 is SGHRS, CDR2 YFSETQ. V shed 0 bases and J shed 7 bases, with 13 bases lying between them.

This clone was recorded at least ten times. J is TRBJ1-5 and V is TRBV18; the match to TRBD1 covers 9 bases. The CDR3 covers 15 residues. The V segment lost 3 bases and the J segment 7 bases; nucleotides outside the gene matches: 7. Germline lookup yields CDR1 KGHSH and CDR2 LQKENI. The CDR3 bases are TGTGCCAGCTCACCGGGACAGGGCCTTGGGCAGCCCCAGCATTTT. Protein: CASSPGQGLGQPQHF.

The chain combines TRBV15 with TRBJ1-2; no firm D call. The length of the CDR3 is 13 residues. The V gene's germline CDR1 is LNHNV and CDR2 YYDKDF (reference sequence). V gave up 0 bases and J gave up 3 bases, with 5 bases separating them. In DNA form, the CDR3 reads TGTGCCACCAGCAGAGACGGATACTATGGCTACACCTTC. It translates to CATSRDGYYGYTF.

This clone was counted ten times or more. The chain couples TRBV19 to TRBJ2-7; TRBD1 agrees at 8 bases. The length of the CDR3 is 14 residues. The germline V gene encodes CDR1 LNHDA and CDR2 SQIVND (reference sequence). J was trimmed by 7 bases and V by 5 bases; bases with no gene match: 10. The chain's CDR3 is CASSAGQGSGEQYF. CDR3 nucleotides: TGTGCCAGTAGTGCTGGACAGGGTTCGGGGGAGCAGTACTTC.